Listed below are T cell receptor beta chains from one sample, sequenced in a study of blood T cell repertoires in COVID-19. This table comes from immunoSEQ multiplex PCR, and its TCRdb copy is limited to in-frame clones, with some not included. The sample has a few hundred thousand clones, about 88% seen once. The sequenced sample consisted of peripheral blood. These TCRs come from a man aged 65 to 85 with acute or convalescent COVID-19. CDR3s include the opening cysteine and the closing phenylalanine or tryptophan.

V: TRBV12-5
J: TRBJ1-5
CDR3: CASASSNQPQHF

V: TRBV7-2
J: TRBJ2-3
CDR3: CASSPRLAGSTDTQYF

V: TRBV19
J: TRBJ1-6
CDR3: CASSIGFLDSPLHF

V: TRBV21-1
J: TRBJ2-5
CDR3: CASSYSFRDKKETQYF

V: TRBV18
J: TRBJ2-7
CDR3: CASSPLKGAEQYF

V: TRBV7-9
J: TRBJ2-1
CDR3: CASSAQGGNEQFF

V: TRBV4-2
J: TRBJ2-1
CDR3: CASSLNIGAYNEQFF

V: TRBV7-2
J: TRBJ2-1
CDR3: CASSFTGTSGSWNEQFF

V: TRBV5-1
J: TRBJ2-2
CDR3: CASSAGLAGVREAGELFF

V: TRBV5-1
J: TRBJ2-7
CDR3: CASSPSTASYEQYF

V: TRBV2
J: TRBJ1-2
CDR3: CASRGGGVRNYGYTF

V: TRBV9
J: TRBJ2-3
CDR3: CASSPGGGPDTQYF

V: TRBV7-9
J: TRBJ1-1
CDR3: CASSSGQVGALGTEAFF

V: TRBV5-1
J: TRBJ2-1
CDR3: CASSLDSPSYNEQFF

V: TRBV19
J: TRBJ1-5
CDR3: CASDDREGPQHF

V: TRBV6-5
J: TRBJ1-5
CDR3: CASSYSGTGFNQPQHF

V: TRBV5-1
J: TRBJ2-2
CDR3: CASSLLAGVNTGELFF

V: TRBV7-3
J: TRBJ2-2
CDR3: CASSPGLVSTGELFF

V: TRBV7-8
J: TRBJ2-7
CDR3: CASSLGDSATYEQYF

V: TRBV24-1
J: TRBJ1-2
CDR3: CATSSAGYGYTF

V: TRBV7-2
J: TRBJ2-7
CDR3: CASSLRPTSGSGNEQYF

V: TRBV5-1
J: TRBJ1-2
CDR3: CASSLGSGGRMYYGYTF

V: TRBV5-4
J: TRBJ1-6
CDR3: CASSRQGDSPLHF

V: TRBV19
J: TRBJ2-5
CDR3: CASSVEGGRETQYF

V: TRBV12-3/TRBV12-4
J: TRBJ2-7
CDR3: CASSSDRDYEQYF

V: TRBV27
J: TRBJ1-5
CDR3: CASSSLSGVLNQPQHF

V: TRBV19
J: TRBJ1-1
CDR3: CASKKGDGYMNTEAFF

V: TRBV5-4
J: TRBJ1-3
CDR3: CASSEGQTAGNTIYF